This T cell receptor beta chain stems from a study of cytomegalovirus exposure and HLA in healthy donors. The wider study: There were approximately 400 genotyped donors. Of these, roughly 80% fell in the genetic ancestry cluster associated with self-reported Caucasian donors.

The PCR had 60 Vbeta and 13 Jbeta primers. The protocol was immunoSEQ multiplex PCR, while the TCRdb copy is restricted to in-frame clones and leaves out a portion. Its listing shows about 130,000 clones. The CDR3 is 13 residues long. Germline CDR1 SEHNR, CDR2 FQNEAQ (reference sequence). Trimming cost V 5 bases and J 5 bases; bases outside gene matches: 3. This TCR was sampled from a man between 18 and 29 years old in good health and CMV-seronegative. The specimen sequenced was PBMCs. The gene calls are TRBV7-9 and TRBJ2-7, with 10 bases aligning to TRBD1. DNA for the CDR3: TGTGCCAGCAGCCGACAGGGGGCCAACGAGCAGTACTTC. Amino acid sequence: CASSRQGANEQYF.